Presented here are 27 T cell receptor beta chains from one specimen sequenced in a study of cytomegalovirus exposure and HLA in healthy donors. 60 Vbeta and 13 Jbeta primers were used in PCR. Sequencing was performed with immunoSEQ multiplex PCR; in TCRdb, only in-frame clones are kept and a portion is missing. In total, the table holds 150,000 to 200,000 clones. Sequenced sample: PBMCs. The receptors stem from a boy aged 5-17 years in good health and CMV-seronegative.

The V and J genes are TRBV4-1 and TRBJ1-1; TRBD1 agrees at 9 bases. This CDR3 is 19 amino acids long. Trimming removed 0 bases from V and 1 base from J; junction bases left unmatched: 12. CDR1 and CDR2 (germline): MGHRA, YSYEKL. CDR3 DNA sequence: TGCGCCAGCAGCCAAGATACCCCTGCGACAGGGGGGCGGAACACTGAAGCTTTCTTT. This translates into CASSQDTPATGGRNTEAFF.

On this clone: Other DNA variants within this sample encode the same CDR3. CDR3 sequence reads: CSVEGGQLSPYEQYF. As DNA, the CDR3 is TGCAGCGTCGAGGGAGGTCAGCTATCCCCCTACGAGCAGTACTTC. V usage is TRBV29-1 and J usage is TRBJ2-7; D possibly corresponds to TRBD2 (6 bases). Germline V lookup: CDR1 SQVTM, CDR2 ANQGSEA. This CDR3 comprises 15 residues. V dropped 6 bases and J dropped 2 bases, with 20 bases sitting between them.

J is TRBJ2-7 and V is TRBV27; 8 bases are shared with TRBD2. The V gene end was trimmed by 6 bases and the J gene end by 0 bases; junction bases not matched to a gene: 10. Germline V gives CDR1 MNHEY, CDR2 SMNVEV (reference sequence). CDR3 length equals 16 residues. CDR3 region: CASRHLTSGASYEQYF. Here the CDR3 DNA reads TGTGCCAGCAGGCACTTAACTAGCGGAGCCTCCTACGAGCAGTACTTC.

V gene TRBV19 combines with J gene TRBJ2-7; no clear D gene. There are 15 residues in the CDR3. V was pared by 2 bases and J by 2 bases, with 13 bases between. Germline V gene lookup returns CDR1 LNHDA and CDR2 SQIVND (reference sequence). CDR3 region: CASSITGVVAYEQYF. The CDR3 coding sequence is TGTGCCAGTAGTATAACCGGAGTTGTCGCCTACGAGCAGTACTTC.

A word on this clone: Other DNA sequences in this specimen translate into the identical CDR3. The chain joins TRBV2 to TRBJ1-3; D remains unclear. Trimming cost V 1 base and J 2 bases, with 6 bases left between them. CDR1 is SNHLY and CDR2 is FYNNEI in the germline V gene. The CDR3 spans 14 residues. The CDR3 DNA sequence: TGTGCCAGCAGTGAAGTGAGGGCTGGAAACACCATATATTTT. Residues: CASSEVRAGNTIYF.

The genes are TRBV9 and TRBJ1-2; TRBD1 agrees at 8 bases. The V gene's germline CDR1 is SGDLS and CDR2 YYNGEE. This CDR3 comprises 13 residues. Trimming removed 3 bases from V and 9 bases from J; junction bases left unmatched: 7. CDR3 region: CASSARQGSRYTF. The CDR3 DNA sequence: TGTGCCAGCAGCGCTAGACAGGGGTCGCGCTACACCTTC.

The CDR3 here is CASSPGAQDTQYF. Written as DNA, the CDR3 is TGTGCCAGCAGCCCAGGGGCTCAGGATACGCAGTATTTT. V and J are TRBV7-9 and TRBJ2-3; D perhaps matches TRBD1 (6 bases). CDR3 length: 13 amino acids. Germline CDR1 SEHNR, CDR2 FQNEAQ (reference sequence). The V end was cut by 5 bases, the J end by 6 bases, with 12 bases between.

J is TRBJ2-1 and V is TRBV7-2; no reliable D call. This CDR3 contains 15 residues. The germline V gene encodes CDR1 SGHTA and CDR2 FQGNSA. Trimming left V 3 bases short and J 5 bases short, with 14 bases between. The CDR3 DNA reads TGTGCCAGCAGCTTCTCTAGGCTAGGCCACAATGAGCAGTTCTTC. Translated: CASSFSRLGHNEQFF.

V is TRBV4-1 and J is TRBJ1-2; D ambiguous. The CDR3 is 14 residues long. CDR1 MGHRA and CDR2 YSYEKL come from the germline V gene. The V end lost 1 base, the J end lost 4 bases, and 10 bases lay between the germline ends. The CDR3 sequence is CASSQGRSLYGYTF. The DNA of the CDR3 is TGCGCCAGCAGCCAAGGCCGGTCGCTCTATGGCTACACCTTC.

V and J are TRBV27 and TRBJ2-1, with 7 bases that match TRBD2. J lost 4 bases, V lost 2 bases, and 2 bases had no gene match. Germline lookup yields CDR1 MNHEY and CDR2 SMNVEV (reference sequence). This CDR3 comprises 14 residues. This CDR3 reads CASSLNGGYNEQFF. In nucleotides, the CDR3 is TGTGCCAGCAGTTTAAACGGGGGGTACAATGAGCAGTTCTTC.

The J gene is TRBJ2-2, the V gene TRBV11-3; 7 nucleotides align to TRBD2. V lost 0 bases and J lost 6; bases outside the gene matches: 1. The length of the CDR3 is 14 residues. Germline values: CDR1 SGHNT, CDR2 YENEEA. CDR3 DNA: TGTGCCAGCAGCTTAGAGGGAGGGGCCGGGGAGCTGTTTTTT. Its protein is CASSLEGGAGELFF.

V gene TRBV5-6 combines with J gene TRBJ1-5; 7 nucleotides match TRBD1. With 5 bases clipped from V and 4 bases from J, the junction kept 6 bases outside the gene matches. Germline V gene sequence: CDR1 SGHDT, CDR2 YYEEEE. There are 14 residues in the CDR3. The CDR3 region has the DNA TGTGCCAGCAGAAAACAGGGGACGAATCAGCCCCAGCATTTT. This encodes CASRKQGTNQPQHF.

The CDR3 DNA follows: TGTGCCAGTAGTGCCTGGACAGGGGACTACGAGCAGTACTTC. Translation gives CASSAWTGDYEQYF. J is TRBJ2-7 and V is TRBV19, with 9 positions matching TRBD1. The CDR3 is 14 amino acids. Germline CDR1 LNHDA, CDR2 SQIVND (reference sequence). V shed 5 bases, J shed 3 bases, and the junction held 5 bases outside the gene matches.

The genes are TRBV2 and TRBJ2-5; 7 bases map to TRBD2. CDR1 is SNHLY, CDR2 FYNNEI, per germline. Trimming at V came to 4 bases and at J to 5 bases, leaving 10 bases not matched to a gene. The CDR3 is 15 residues long. CDR3 DNA sequence: TGTGCCAGCAGTGCCCGAAGCGGGGTCGGGGAGACCCAGTACTTC. This gives the protein CASSARSGVGETQYF. The full variable domain, in which reference TRBV2 and TRBJ2-5 provide the parts outside the CDR3, is EPEVTQTPSHQVTQMGQEVILRCVPISNHLYFYWYRQILGQKVEFLVSFYNNEISEKSEIFDDQFSVERPDGSNFTLKIRSTKLEDSAMYFCASSARSGVGETQYFGPGTRLLVL.

This chain's CDR3 is CASSTGLPYEQYF. DNA for the CDR3: TGTGCCAGTAGTACGGGACTCCCCTACGAGCAGTACTTC. The chain combines TRBV19 with TRBJ2-7; the D gene is possibly TRBD2 (6 bases). The length of the CDR3 is 13 residues. Trimming pared 4 bases from V and 2 bases from J, leaving 9 bases between. Germline lookup yields CDR1 LNHDA and CDR2 SQIVND (reference sequence).

This sequence joins TRBV21-1 and TRBJ1-2. TRBV21-1 is given as a pseudogene. CDR3 size: 18 residues. The CDR3, as DNA: TGTGCCAGCAGCCCTTATCAAAGTAGAGAATTGGTTGACTATGGCTACACCTTC. Encoded protein: CASSPYQSRELVDYGYTF.

The chain couples TRBV2 to TRBJ2-2, with a possible D match to TRBD2 (6 bases). There are 15 residues in the CDR3. V was cut by 6 bases and J by 4 bases, with 15 bases left in between. Looked up from germline, CDR1 is SNHLY and CDR2 is FYNNEI. CDR3 nucleotide sequence: TGTGCCAGCAGGGGACTGGACTCATCCACCGGGGAGCTGTTTTTT. It encodes CASRGLDSSTGELFF.

A remark on this clone: Distinct nucleotide sequences in the sample also encode this CDR3. The chain uses TRBV27 and TRBJ1-1; D may be TRBD1 (6 bases). The germline V and J ends were trimmed by 5 bases and 1 base, with 8 bases remaining between them. The CDR3 contains 13 residues. Germline V gives CDR1 MNHEY, CDR2 SMNVEV (reference sequence). As DNA, the CDR3 is TGTGCCAGCAGTCTGACAGGGAACACTGAAGCTTTCTTT. Translation gives CASSLTGNTEAFF.

The genes are TRBV27 and TRBJ1-5; D might be TRBD1 (6 bases). Trimming took off 4 bases at V and 7 bases at J, with 11 bases between the two ends. Germline assignment: CDR1 MNHEY and CDR2 SMNVEV (reference sequence). The CDR3 totals 13 residues. CDR3 sequence: CASSWGPRQPQHF. Written as DNA, the CDR3 is TGTGCCAGCAGTTGGGGGCCCCGGCAGCCCCAGCATTTT.

Here the CDR3 reads CASSLVSRAFF. The DNA for the CDR3 is TGTGCCAGCAGCTTGGTCTCTAGGGCTTTCTTT. The V and J genes are TRBV7-2 and TRBJ1-1; no reliable D call. V was clipped by 3 bases and J by 11 bases, with 10 bases between them. The V gene's germline CDR1 is SGHTA and CDR2 FQGNSA. CDR3 length: 11 amino acids.

The chain joins TRBV7-9 to TRBJ1-1; D is perhaps TRBD1 (6 bases). The CDR3 contains 16 residues. Trimming took off 0 bases at V and 4 bases at J, with 15 bases between the two ends. CDR1 and CDR2 (germline): SEHNR, FQNEAQ (reference sequence). The CDR3 coding sequence is TGTGCCAGCAGCTTAGCGCGGGGGGGCCTGAGCACTGAAGCTTTCTTT. It is translated as CASSLARGGLSTEAFF. The full variable domain, with the rest looked up from reference TRBV7-9 and TRBJ1-1, is DTGVSQNPRHKITKRGQNVTFRCDPISEHNRLYWYRQTLGQGPEFLTYFQNEAQLEKSRLLSDRFSAERPKGSFSTLEIQRTEQGDSAMYLCASSLARGGLSTEAFFGQGTRLTVV.

The rearrangement links TRBV19 to TRBJ2-7; D might be TRBD2 (6 bases). Germline CDR1 LNHDA, CDR2 SQIVND (reference sequence). This CDR3 region has 17 residues. Between the trimmed V and J ends, which lost 0 bases and 4 bases, there was a span of 19 bases. The CDR3 spells CASSIDRRTGEQYEQYF. DNA of the CDR3: TGTGCCAGTAGTATAGATCGGAGGACGGGGGAGCAATACGAGCAGTACTTC.

CDR3 amino acids: CASSLTSGGSTDTQYF. CDR3 nucleotide sequence: TGCGCCAGCAGCCTTACTAGCGGGGGGAGCACAGATACGCAGTATTTT. V and J are TRBV4-1 and TRBJ2-3; 12 bases fit TRBD2. This CDR3 is built from 16 residues. With V trimmed by 4 bases and J by 0 bases, 2 bases remained unmatched. In germline, CDR1 is MGHRA, CDR2 YSYEKL.

The rearrangement joins TRBV30 to TRBJ2-7, with D tentatively TRBD1 (6 bases). The germline V gene has CDR1 GTSNPN and CDR2 SVGIG (reference sequence). Trimming took 0 bases from V and 5 from J, leaving 11 bases between them. The CDR3 is made up of 13 amino acids. This CDR3 reads CAWSVQGRHEQYF. Written as DNA, the CDR3 is TGTGCCTGGAGTGTACAGGGAAGGCACGAGCAGTACTTC.

The chain couples TRBV11-2 to TRBJ1-4; D possibly corresponds to TRBD1 (6 bases). CDR1 SGHAT and CDR2 FQNNGV come from the germline V gene. Between the trimmed V and J ends, which lost 5 bases and 4 bases, there was a span of 14 bases. The length of the CDR3 is 15 residues. The CDR3 DNA reads as TGTGCCAGCAGCAGTCGGGACACCATTAATGAAAAACTGTTTTTT. Protein sequence: CASSSRDTINEKLFF. Full variable domain (remainder filled in from reference TRBV11-2 and TRBJ1-4): EAGVAQSPRYKIIEKRQSVAFWCNPISGHATLYWYQQILGQGPKLLIQFQNNGVVDDSQLPKDRFSAERLKGVDSTLKIQPAKLEDSAVYLCASSSRDTINEKLFFGSGTQLSVL.

The chain has TRBV5-4 and TRBJ2-7, with 7 bases that match TRBD1. CDR1 and CDR2 from the germline V gene are SGHNT and YYREEE (reference sequence). V lost 4 bases and J lost 7; bases outside the gene matches: 14. The CDR3 spans 15 residues. The CDR3 protein is CASSLTDREVREQYF. CDR3 nucleotides: TGTGCCAGCAGCCTTACCGACAGGGAAGTTAGGGAGCAGTACTTC.

The rearrangement links TRBV7-2 to TRBJ1-1; D may be TRBD1 (5 bases). V was cut by 4 bases and J by 1 base, with 10 bases left in between. This CDR3 has 14 residues. The germline CDR1 and CDR2 sequences are SGHTA and FQGNSA. The CDR3 here is CASSSGISNTEAFF. Here the CDR3 DNA reads TGTGCCAGCAGCTCAGGGATTTCGAACACTGAAGCTTTCTTT.